This paragraph reports one T cell receptor beta chain. The antigen is undetermined. This sample was taken from a study of T cell repertoires in cytomegalovirus infection. About the research overall: Recently identified HLA-C-restricted CMV epitopes were used, and well-studied HLA-B-restricted CMV epitopes were used as well. CMV infection and matching HLA type were both indicated by public TCR beta signatures. Study results and limitations: Carriers of CMV plus the relevant HLA were identified by cumulative public TCR beta family frequency. In two of eight donors, the top clonotype was HLA-C-restricted CMV-specific.

TCRdb fed the reads into MiXCR, producing one record per CDR3 protein. The sample shows about 830,000 distinct CDR3 sequences, 32% of them seen only once. Germline V gene sequence: CDR1 SGHVS, CDR2 FQNEAQ. This CDR3 is 13 amino acids long. The V and J ends lost 6 bases and 5 bases respectively, with 12 bases between them. The sequence derives from a human donor in good health (CMV status not recorded). Some clones in this sample may be carry-over from other donors' samples. The specimen comprised cultured CD8+ T cells from PBMCs, sampled from culture after CMV antigen stimulation. The rearrangement joins TRBV7-8 to TRBJ2-3; no clear D gene. The CDR3 DNA reads TGTGCCAGCAGACCACCCCCGGGAGATACGCAGTATTTT. Its translation is CASRPPPGDTQYF.